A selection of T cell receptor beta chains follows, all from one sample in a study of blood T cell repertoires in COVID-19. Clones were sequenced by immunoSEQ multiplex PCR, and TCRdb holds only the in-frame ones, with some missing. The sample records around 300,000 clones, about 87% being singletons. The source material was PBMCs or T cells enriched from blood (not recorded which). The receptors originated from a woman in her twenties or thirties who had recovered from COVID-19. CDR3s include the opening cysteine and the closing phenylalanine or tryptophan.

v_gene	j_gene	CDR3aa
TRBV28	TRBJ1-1	CASKKLLDSNSNTEAFF
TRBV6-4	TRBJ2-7	CASKWAADSYEQYF
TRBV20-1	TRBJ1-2	CSASQHRNYGYTF
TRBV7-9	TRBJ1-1	CASSLGHLEAFF
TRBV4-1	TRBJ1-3	CASSQDLADYGNTIYF
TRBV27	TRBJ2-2	CASSLSGTAIPLNTGELFF
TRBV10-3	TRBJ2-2	CAISESGSTRVISRELFF
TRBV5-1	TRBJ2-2	CASSLARAMNTGELFF
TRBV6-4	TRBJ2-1	CASSDSGGGTYNEQFF
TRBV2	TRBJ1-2	CASSGDRLHGYTF
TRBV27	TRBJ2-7	CASSLSPFFLRDTAYEQYF
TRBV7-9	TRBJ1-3	CASSLWGRGSGNTIYF
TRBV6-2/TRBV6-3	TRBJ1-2	CASSENRISQSYTF
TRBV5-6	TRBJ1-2	CASSVNRDRPYTF
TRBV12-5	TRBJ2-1	CASGLVAGAGGNEQFF
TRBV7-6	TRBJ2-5	CASRSRQFRETQYF
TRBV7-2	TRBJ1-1	CASSSQSQGVGTEAFF
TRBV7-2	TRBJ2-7	CASSPRLAGTREQYF
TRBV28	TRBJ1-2	CASSLGQGEFGSGYTF
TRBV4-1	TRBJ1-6	CASSSSIGHSNSPLHF
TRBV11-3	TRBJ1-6	CASSEGIGNSPLHF
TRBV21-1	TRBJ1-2	CASSKEDGQGHGYTF
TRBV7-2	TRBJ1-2	CASSPQSRQPNYGYTF
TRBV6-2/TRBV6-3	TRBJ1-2	CASSPEWESSYGYTF
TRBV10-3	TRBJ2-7	CAISDIGTGGRGYEQYF
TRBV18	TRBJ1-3	CASSPVPGQGNTIYF
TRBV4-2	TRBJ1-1	CASSQGAMNTEAFF
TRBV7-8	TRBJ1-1	CASSWSLTGTTEAFF
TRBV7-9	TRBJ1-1	CASSLVQGGTEAFF
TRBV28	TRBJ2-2	CASRIGGDTGELFF
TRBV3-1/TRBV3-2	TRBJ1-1	CASSQNTRGTEAFF
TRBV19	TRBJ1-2	CASSIGLSNQGFLSGYTF
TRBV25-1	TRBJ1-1	CASSDTTGRGTEAFF